Here is one T cell receptor (beta chain) with its context. The data belong to a study of blood T cell repertoires in COVID-19. Study overall: The study drew acute and convalescent COVID-19 samples from the United States, Italy and Spain.

Clones were read by immunoSEQ multiplex PCR, and TCRdb kept only the in-frame ones, dropping some. The profile shows 270,000 or so clones, approximately 90% of them singletons. Germline V gene sequence: CDR1 SGHNT, CDR2 YENEEA. V lost 5 bases and J 4 bases, leaving 11 bases between the germline ends. This CDR3 is built from 13 residues. Cohort assignment relied on participant-reported clinical history. The V gene is TRBV11-3, the J gene TRBJ1-1, with a possible D match to TRBD1 (5 bases). The sequenced sample consisted of PBMCs or T cells enriched from blood (not recorded which). The clonotype was recovered from a woman between 40 and 50 years old with acute COVID-19. In nucleotides, the CDR3 is TGTGCCAGCAGCCCACCAAGGGGCACTGAAGCTTTCTTT. Its translation is CASSPPRGTEAFF.